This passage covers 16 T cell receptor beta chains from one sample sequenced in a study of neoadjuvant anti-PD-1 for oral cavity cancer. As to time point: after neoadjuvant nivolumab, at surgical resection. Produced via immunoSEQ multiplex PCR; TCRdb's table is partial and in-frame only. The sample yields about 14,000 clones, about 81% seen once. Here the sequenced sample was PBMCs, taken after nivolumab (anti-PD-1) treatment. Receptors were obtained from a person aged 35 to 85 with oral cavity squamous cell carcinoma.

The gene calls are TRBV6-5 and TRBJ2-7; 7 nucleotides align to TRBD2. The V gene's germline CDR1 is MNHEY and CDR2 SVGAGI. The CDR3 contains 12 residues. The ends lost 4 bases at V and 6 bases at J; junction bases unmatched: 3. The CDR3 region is CASSSVAGEQYF. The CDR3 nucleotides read TGTGCCAGCAGTTCAGTAGCGGGCGAGCAGTACTTC.

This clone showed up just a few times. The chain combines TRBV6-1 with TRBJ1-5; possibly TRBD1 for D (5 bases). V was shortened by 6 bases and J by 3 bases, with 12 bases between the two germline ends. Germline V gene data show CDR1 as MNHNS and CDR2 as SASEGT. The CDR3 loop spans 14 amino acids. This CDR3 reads CASRPLQDNQPQHF. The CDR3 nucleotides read TGTGCCAGCAGGCCCTTACAGGACAATCAGCCCCAGCATTTT.

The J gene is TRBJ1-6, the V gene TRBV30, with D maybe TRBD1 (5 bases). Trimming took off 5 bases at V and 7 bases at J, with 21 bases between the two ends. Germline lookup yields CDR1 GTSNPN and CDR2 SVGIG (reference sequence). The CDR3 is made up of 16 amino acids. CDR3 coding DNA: TGTGCCTGGTCGAACTACCGGGGAGGGGACAATTCACCCCTCCACTTT. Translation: CAWSNYRGGDNSPLHF.

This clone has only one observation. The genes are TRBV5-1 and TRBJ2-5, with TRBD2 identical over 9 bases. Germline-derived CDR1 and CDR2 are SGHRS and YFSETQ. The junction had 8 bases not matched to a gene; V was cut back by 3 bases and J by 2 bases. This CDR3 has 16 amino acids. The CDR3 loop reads CASSSISGGRQETQYF. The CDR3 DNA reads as TGCGCCAGCAGCTCCATTAGCGGGGGTAGGCAAGAGACCCAGTACTTC.

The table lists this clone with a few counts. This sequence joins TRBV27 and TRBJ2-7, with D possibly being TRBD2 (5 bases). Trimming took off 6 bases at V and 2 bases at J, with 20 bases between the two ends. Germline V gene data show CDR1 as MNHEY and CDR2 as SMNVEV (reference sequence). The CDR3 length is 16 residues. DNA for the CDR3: TGTGCCAGCAGGGCCCTGTACGCGGGTCTTCCCTACGAGCAGTACTTC. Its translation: CASRALYAGLPYEQYF.

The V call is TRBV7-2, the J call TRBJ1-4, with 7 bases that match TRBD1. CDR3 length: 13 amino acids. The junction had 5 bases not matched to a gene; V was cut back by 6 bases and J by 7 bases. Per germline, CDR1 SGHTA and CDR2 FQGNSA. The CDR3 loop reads CASRPRDSEKLFF. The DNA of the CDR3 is TGTGCCAGCAGACCCCGGGACAGTGAAAAACTGTTTTTT.

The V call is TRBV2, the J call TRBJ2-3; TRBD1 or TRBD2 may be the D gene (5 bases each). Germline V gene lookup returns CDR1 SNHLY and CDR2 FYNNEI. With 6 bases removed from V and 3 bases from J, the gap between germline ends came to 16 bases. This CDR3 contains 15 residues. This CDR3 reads CASSLPGAGTDTQYF. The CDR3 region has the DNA TGTGCCAGCAGCCTACCCGGGGCCGGTACAGATACGCAGTATTTT.

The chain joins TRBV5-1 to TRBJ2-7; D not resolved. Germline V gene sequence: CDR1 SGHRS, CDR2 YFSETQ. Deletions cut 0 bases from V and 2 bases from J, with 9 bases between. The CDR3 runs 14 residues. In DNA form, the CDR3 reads TGCGCCAGCAGCTTGGCCCCGGGCCCCTACGAGCAGTACTTC. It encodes CASSLAPGPYEQYF.

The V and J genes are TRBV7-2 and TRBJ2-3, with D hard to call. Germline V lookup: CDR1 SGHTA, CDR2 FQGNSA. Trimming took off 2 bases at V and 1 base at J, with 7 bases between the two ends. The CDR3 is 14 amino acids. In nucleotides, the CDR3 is TGTGCCAGCAGCTTAAATATCCGCACAGATACGCAGTATTTT. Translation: CASSLNIRTDTQYF.

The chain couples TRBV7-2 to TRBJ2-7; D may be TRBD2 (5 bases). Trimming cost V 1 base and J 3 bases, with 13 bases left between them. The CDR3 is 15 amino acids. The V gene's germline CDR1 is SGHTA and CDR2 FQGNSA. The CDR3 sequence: CASSLGAASSYEQYF. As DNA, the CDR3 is TGTGCCAGCAGCTTAGGAGCGGCTAGCAGCTACGAGCAGTACTTC.

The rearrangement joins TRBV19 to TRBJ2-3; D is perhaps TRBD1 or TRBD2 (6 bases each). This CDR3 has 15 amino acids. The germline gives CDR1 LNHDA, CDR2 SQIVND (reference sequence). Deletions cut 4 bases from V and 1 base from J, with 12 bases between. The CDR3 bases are TGTGCCAGTAGTACCCGGGGGCCCGGCACAGATACGCAGTATTTT. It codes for CASSTRGPGTDTQYF.

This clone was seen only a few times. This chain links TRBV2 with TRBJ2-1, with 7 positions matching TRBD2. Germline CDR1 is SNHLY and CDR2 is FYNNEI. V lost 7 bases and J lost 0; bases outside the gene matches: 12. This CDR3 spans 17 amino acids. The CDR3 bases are TGTGCCAGCACTCCACTGCGGGGGAGGAGCTCCTACAATGAGCAGTTCTTC. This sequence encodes CASTPLRGRSSYNEQFF.

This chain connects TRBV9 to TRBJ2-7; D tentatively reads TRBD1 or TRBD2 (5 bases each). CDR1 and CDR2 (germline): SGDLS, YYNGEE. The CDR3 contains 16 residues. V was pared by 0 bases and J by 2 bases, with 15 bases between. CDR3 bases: TGTGCCAGCAGCGTAGGTCTCGGGGCCGCCCCCTACGAGCAGTACTTC. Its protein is CASSVGLGAAPYEQYF.

In DNA form, the CDR3 reads TGTGCCAGCAGCCGGACCTATCCGAACACTGAAGCTTTCTTT. Protein: CASSRTYPNTEAFF. The chain combines TRBV7-2 with TRBJ1-1; D gene uncertain. V lost 5 bases to trimming and J lost 1 base, with 11 bases between them. Germline lookup yields CDR1 SGHTA and CDR2 FQGNSA. This CDR3 is 14 amino acids long.

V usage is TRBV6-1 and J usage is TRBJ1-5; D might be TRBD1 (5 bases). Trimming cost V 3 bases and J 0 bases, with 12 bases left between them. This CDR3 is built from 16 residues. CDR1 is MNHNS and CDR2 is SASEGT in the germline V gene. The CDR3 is CASSDPGLTSNQPQHF. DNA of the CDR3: TGTGCCAGCAGTGATCCGGGACTAACTAGCAATCAGCCCCAGCATTTT.

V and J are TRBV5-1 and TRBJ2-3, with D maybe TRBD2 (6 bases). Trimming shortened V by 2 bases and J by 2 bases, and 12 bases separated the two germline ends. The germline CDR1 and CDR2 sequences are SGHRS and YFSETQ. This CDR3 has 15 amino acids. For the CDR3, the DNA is TGCGCCAGCAGCTTAGGTGGGACTCCCACAGATACGCAGTATTTT. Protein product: CASSLGGTPTDTQYF.